This T cell receptor (beta chain) was found in a study of T cell responses to AZD1222 COVID-19 vaccine. Only in-frame clones appear in the TCRdb table, and some are missing; sequencing was by immunoSEQ multiplex PCR. There are 100,000 to 150,000 clones in the sample; roughly 91% occur only once, and more than 9.5% lies in the top ten. CDR3 length equals 13 residues. The junction had 4 bases not matched to a gene; V was cut back by 8 bases and J by 4 bases. Specimen: peripheral blood, collected on day 0 of MenACWY control vaccination. This TCR was recovered from an adult in good health. The rearrangement links TRBV12-3 or TRBV12-4 to TRBJ2-7; the match to TRBD2 covers 11 bases. CDR3 sequence (DNA): TGTGCCAGCGGGGCTAGCGGGAGGTACGAGCAGTACTTC. Its protein is CASGASGRYEQYF.